This TCR beta chain was identified during a study of cytomegalovirus exposure and HLA in healthy donors. Study details: Earlier, 117 million unique TCR beta sequences were recovered from about 200 million T cells by an analysis. Findings and limits, study-wide: It was taken for granted in presence/absence analyses that sequencing depth across donors was roughly uniform.

Healthy bone marrow donors supplied every sample. The primer mix had 60 Vbeta and 13 Jbeta primers. Method: immunoSEQ multiplex PCR; TCRdb's copy keeps in-frame clones and lacks some. Of about 130,000 clones in the sample, 75% to 85% were seen once. In regard to this clone: The antigen is not known.

Trimming at V came to 5 bases and at J to 5 bases, leaving 8 bases not matched to a gene. CDR1 and CDR2 from the germline V gene are SGHTA and FQGNSA. The length of the CDR3 is 16 residues. The clonotype originates from a young man in good health and CMV-seropositive. The chain recombines TRBV7-2 with TRBJ2-5; 13 positions match TRBD2. Sequenced sample: PBMCs. Written as DNA, the CDR3 is TGTGCCAGCAGCCCGCTGGGACTAGCGGGAAGTGAGACCCAGTACTTC. It codes for CASSPLGLAGSETQYF.